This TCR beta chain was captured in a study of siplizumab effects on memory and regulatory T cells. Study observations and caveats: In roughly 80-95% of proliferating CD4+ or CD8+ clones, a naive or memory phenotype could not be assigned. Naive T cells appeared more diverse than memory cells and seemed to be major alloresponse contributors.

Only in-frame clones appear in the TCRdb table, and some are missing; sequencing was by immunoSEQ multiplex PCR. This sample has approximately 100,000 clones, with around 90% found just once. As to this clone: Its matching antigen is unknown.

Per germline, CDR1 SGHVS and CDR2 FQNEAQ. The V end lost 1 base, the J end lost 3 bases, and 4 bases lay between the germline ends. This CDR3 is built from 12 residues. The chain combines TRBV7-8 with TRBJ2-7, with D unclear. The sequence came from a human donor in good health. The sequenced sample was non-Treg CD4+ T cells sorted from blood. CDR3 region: CASSLERYEQYF. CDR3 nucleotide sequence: TGTGCCAGCAGCTTAGAACGCTACGAGCAGTACTTC.